The entry that follows covers one T cell receptor (beta chain) sequence. Its matching antigen is unknown. 5'RACE with constant-segment primers yielded barcoded, UMI-tagged TCR alpha and TCR beta cDNA libraries. Via MiXCR, TCRdb re-called the 5' RACE reads, giving one row per CDR3 protein. The sample lists about 130,000 distinct CDR3 sequences; approximately 16% were seen once. The CDR3 spans 15 residues. The germline V gene encodes CDR1 SGHRS and CDR2 YFSETQ. Trimming removed 4 bases at V and 0 bases at J, with 11 bases between. This sample is drawn from a study of T-cell memory formation after mild COVID-19. Findings and limits, study-wide: Clones from the second wave (peaking day 37) had unconfirmed SARS-CoV-2 specificity. CD4+ contracting clones were found mainly in CM and EM, and CD8+ ones in EMRA. Cross-reactive memory appears to have joined, as suggested by some responding clones showing up in pre-infection memory.

The origin of this receptor is an adult woman who had mild COVID-19 (a few samples of this study predate the infection). Cell type and time point are not known. Sequencing was carried out using PBMCs or a T cell subset sorted from them (not recorded which). The rearrangement joins TRBV5-1 to TRBJ2-1; weak D call: TRBD2 (6 bases). In DNA, the CDR3 is TGCGCCAGCAGCCCGGACGGGAGCTCCTACAATGAGCAGTTCTTC. Translation gives CASSPDGSSYNEQFF.